This TCR beta chain was documented in a study of cytomegalovirus exposure and HLA in healthy donors. The overall study: A preliminary data release comprised tens of millions of unique TCRs obtained from HLA-typed donors. Findings and caveats of the study: Differences between HLA loci emerged in a later analysis of TCR association rates, with DRB1 most and HLA-C fewest. Some public TCRs appeared in many individuals, while most sequences were rare. A later analysis showed HLA-associated TCR beta chains outstripping equally common others in clonal expansion.

CDR1 is PRHDT and CDR2 is FYEKMQ in the germline V gene (reference sequence). The V gene lost 5 bases and the J gene lost 0 bases, with 11 bases spanning the gap. The CDR3 loop spans 14 amino acids. Regarding this clone: Its antigen remains unknown.

A multiplex PCR was run with 60 Vbeta primers and 13 Jbeta primers. The table came from immunoSEQ multiplex PCR; TCRdb's copy has only in-frame clones and leaves some out. Altogether 85,000 to 130,000 clones are present, more than 60% being singletons, with the ten largest covering around 5%. The sample was PBMCs. The chain carries TRBV13 and TRBJ2-7; D is perhaps TRBD2 (6 bases). This TCR was sampled from a woman aged 18-29 years in good health and CMV-seropositive. CDR3: CASSPLGGSYEQYF. For the CDR3, the DNA is TGTGCCAGCAGCCCCCTGGGGGGCTCCTACGAGCAGTACTTC.